This TCR beta chain was recorded in a study of cytomegalovirus exposure and HLA in healthy donors. Study summary: A data release that came early held some 79 million unique TCRs from HLA-typed donors.

PCR involved 60 Vbeta and 13 Jbeta primers. Repertoires were generated with immunoSEQ multiplex PCR, while TCRdb's copy carries only in-frame clones and drops some. Its table records more than 40,000 clones. The CDR3 is 11 amino acids. The germline gives CDR1 MNHEY, CDR2 SVGAGI. Between the trimmed V and J ends, which lost 7 bases and 6 bases, there was a span of 9 bases. This chain uses TRBV6-5 with TRBJ1-1; D not certain. This sequence was found in a female donor in good health and CMV-seronegative. Sample: PBMCs. Written as DNA, the CDR3 is TGTGCCAGCAACTCCCCCCCTGAAGCTTTCTTT. Translation gives CASNSPPEAFF.